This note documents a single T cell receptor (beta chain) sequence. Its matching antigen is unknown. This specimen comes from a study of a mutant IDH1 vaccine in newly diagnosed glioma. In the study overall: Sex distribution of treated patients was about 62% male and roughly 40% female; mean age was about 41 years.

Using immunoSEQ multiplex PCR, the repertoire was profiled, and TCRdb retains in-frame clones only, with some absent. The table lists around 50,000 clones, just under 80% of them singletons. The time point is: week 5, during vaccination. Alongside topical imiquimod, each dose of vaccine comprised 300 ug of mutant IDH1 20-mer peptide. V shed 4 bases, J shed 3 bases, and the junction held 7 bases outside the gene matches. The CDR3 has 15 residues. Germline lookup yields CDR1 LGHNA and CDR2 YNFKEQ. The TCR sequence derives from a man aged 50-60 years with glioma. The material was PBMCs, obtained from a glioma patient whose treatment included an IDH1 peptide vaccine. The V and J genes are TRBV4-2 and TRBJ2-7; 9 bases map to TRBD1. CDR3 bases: TGTGCCAGCAGCCCACAGGGGACAGGGTACTACGAGCAGTACTTC. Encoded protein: CASSPQGTGYYEQYF.